These T cell receptor beta chains were read from a single sample in a study of blood T cell repertoires in COVID-19. Produced via immunoSEQ multiplex PCR; TCRdb's table is partial and in-frame only. The sample lists roughly 250,000 clones; 83% were seen once. Specimen: peripheral blood. All receptors come from a human donor in a cohort sampled during active COVID-19. The CDR3 runs from the conserved cysteine through the conserved F or W. The D gene is left open where the match is weak. Clone size is shown for a subset of rows, as once, few, many or a class of expanded clone.

>TRBD1|.|TRBV6-4|TRBJ2-7
TGTGCCAGCAGTGAGACAGGGCAGGGAGAGCAGTACTTC
CASSETGQGEQYF
>TRBD1|.|TRBV5-4|TRBJ1-6
TGTGCCAGCAGGAGGCAGGGGGACTCACCCCTCCACTTT
CASRRQGDSPLHF
>TRBD1|.|TRBV18|TRBJ2-2
TGTGCCAGCTCACCGTTAGCCGGGACAGGGAGTACCGGGGAGCTGTTTTTT
CASSPLAGTGSTGELFF
>.|.|TRBV28|TRBJ1-2
TGTGCCAGCAGCCCCCCGAGTAACTATGGCTACACCTTC
CASSPPSNYGYTF
>TRBD2|once|TRBV29-1|TRBJ2-1
TGCAGCGTCCGACTAGCGGGAGAATACAATGAGCAGTTCTTC
CSVRLAGEYNEQFF
>.|.|TRBV5-4|TRBJ1-1
TGTGCCAGCAGCTTGGGGCAGGTTGACACTGAAGCTTTCTTT
CASSLGQVDTEAFF
>.|.|TRBV3-1/TRBV3-2|TRBJ2-7
TGTGCCAGCAGCCGAGCGGCGACAACCCCAACCTACGAGCAGTACTTC
CASSRAATTPTYEQYF
>.|.|TRBV10-2|TRBJ2-2
TGCGCCAGCAATAACAGCCCGAACACCGGGGAGCTGTTTTTT
CASNNSPNTGELFF
>TRBD1|.|TRBV14|TRBJ2-1
TGTGCCAGCAGCCGCCGACAGGGATCTATTCCAAACAATGAGCAGTTCTTC
CASSRRQGSIPNNEQFF
>.|once|TRBV29-1|TRBJ1-5
TGCAGCGCACAAACGGGGGGGGATCAGCCCCAGCATTTT
CSAQTGGDQPQHF
>TRBD2|.|TRBV24-1|TRBJ2-1
TGTGCCACCAGTGACCCCCCGGGACTAGCGGGAGGTGCCTACAATGAGCAGTTCTTC
CATSDPPGLAGGAYNEQFF
>.|.|TRBV21-1|TRBJ2-1
TGTGCCAGCAGCAAAGCAGGCGGGCTAGCGGGACGCAGCTCCTACAATGAGCAGTTCTTC
CASSKAGGLAGRSSYNEQFF
>.|.|TRBV11-2|TRBJ2-7
TGTGCCAGCAGCAGCACAGCCGTATACGAGCAGTACTTC
CASSSTAVYEQYF
>.|.|TRBV7-9|TRBJ1-3
TGTGCCAGCAGCCGCGGGTTTGGAGGAAACACCATATATTTT
CASSRGFGGNTIYF
>.|few|TRBV5-1|TRBJ2-7
TGCGCCAGCAGCTTGGAATCGAGGGGGGGCGAGCAGTACTTC
CASSLESRGGEQYF
>.|.|TRBV18|TRBJ2-7
TGTGCCAGCTCACCAAACAGGGTGGGTTCCTACGAGCAGTACTTC
CASSPNRVGSYEQYF
>TRBD1|.|TRBV7-9|TRBJ1-6
TGTGCCAGCAGTTTTTGGACAGGGAACTCCTATAATTCACCCCTCCACTTT
CASSFWTGNSYNSPLHF
>TRBD1|.|TRBV4-2|TRBJ1-4
TGTGCCAGCAGCCGCGAACAGACAGGGGATAATGAAAAACTGTTTTTT
CASSREQTGDNEKLFF
>TRBD2|.|TRBV5-1|TRBJ2-1
TGCGCCAGCAGCCGCGCCTACGGACTAGCGGGAGACGTTTTATCCTACAATGAGCAGTTCTTC
CASSRAYGLAGDVLSYNEQFF
>TRBD1|.|TRBV28|TRBJ2-6
TGTGCCAGCAGGCAGGGGGCGGCGACTGGGGCCAACGTCCTGACTTTC
CASRQGAATGANVLTF
>TRBD1|.|TRBV5-1|TRBJ1-2
TGCGCCAGCAGTAGTCCGGGACAGGGACTGTCTGGCTACACCTTC
CASSSPGQGLSGYTF
>.|.|TRBV14|TRBJ1-4
TGTGCCAGCAGCCGGGGGGGACTAGGATTTGAAAAACTGTTTTTT
CASSRGGLGFEKLFF
>.|.|TRBV27|TRBJ2-7
TGTGCCAGCAGTCGGTGGGGGAGGACTGAGGAGCAGTACTTC
CASSRWGRTEEQYF
>.|.|TRBV28|TRBJ2-7
TGTGCCAGCAGTTCCATCGACAGCTACGAGCAGTACTTC
CASSSIDSYEQYF
>TRBD2|few|TRBV7-2|TRBJ2-7
TGTGCCAGCAGCTGCAGCGGGGGGCCCGAGCAGTACTTC
CASSCSGGPEQYF
>.|.|TRBV18|TRBJ2-7
TGTGCCAGCTCACCCTCGCAGGGGTCCGAGCAGTACTTC
CASSPSQGSEQYF
>TRBD1|.|TRBV5-4|TRBJ2-7
TGTGCCAGCAGCTTGGAGGGACAGGCAAGCTACGAGCAGTACTTC
CASSLEGQASYEQYF
>.|.|TRBV27|TRBJ1-4
TGTGCCAGCAGTTTCAACAGCCGTAATGAAAAACTGTTTTTT
CASSFNSRNEKLFF
>.|few|TRBV19|TRBJ1-5
TGTGCCAGTAAAAGCCTCGGGCGGGGGGATCAGCCCCAGCATTTT
CASKSLGRGDQPQHF
>TRBD1|.|TRBV19|TRBJ2-7
TGTGCCAGTAGTATAGAAGGGACAGGGGTATACGAGCAGTACTTC
CASSIEGTGVYEQYF
>TRBD1|.|TRBV7-9|TRBJ2-7
TGTGCCAGCAGCTTAGGAGACAGGGTCTCCTTC
CASSLGDRVSF
>TRBD1|.|TRBV10-1|TRBJ1-4
TGCGCCAGCATAACAGGGGGGGCTCATGAAAAACTGTTTTTT
CASITGGAHEKLFF
>.|.|TRBV2|TRBJ2-4
TGTGCCAGCAGTTCCGACAGGCTAGCCAAAAACATTCAGTACTTC
CASSSDRLAKNIQYF
>.|.|TRBV19|TRBJ2-1
TGTGCCAGTAGTATTTACGGGTCCGGGGGTGAGCAGTTCTTC
CASSIYGSGGEQFF
>.|.|TRBV10-2|TRBJ2-1
TGCGCCAGCAGTGGATTAGTTCGCGAGCAGTTCTTC
CASSGLVREQFF
>.|.|TRBV30|TRBJ2-3
TGTGCCTGGAGTGTACCTGAGGCCACGCAGTATTTT
CAWSVPEATQYF
>TRBD1|.|TRBV19|TRBJ1-5
TGTGCCAGTGGGTCCGGGACAGGGGGTCAGCCCCAGCATTTT
CASGSGTGGQPQHF
>TRBD1|.|TRBV6-2/TRBV6-3|TRBJ2-3
TGTGCCAGCAGTTTGGGACAGAGGGATACGCAGTATTTT
CASSLGQRDTQYF
>.|few|TRBV19|TRBJ1-1
TGTGCCAGTATCCGGGGGGCTGCTGAAGCTTTCTTT
CASIRGAAEAFF
>TRBD2|.|TRBV19|TRBJ2-1
TGTGCCAGTGGGACTAGCGGGGGGTTGTACAATGAGCAGTTCTTC
CASGTSGGLYNEQFF
>.|.|TRBV19|TRBJ1-3
TGTGCCAGTAGTATCCTCGACGCGATCGGGACCATATATTTT
CASSILDAIGTIYF
>.|few|TRBV15|TRBJ1-6
TGTGCCACCAGCACAGGGGCCAATTCACCCCTCCACTTT
CATSTGANSPLHF
>TRBD2|once|TRBV28|TRBJ2-3
TGTGCCAGCAGTATCACTAGCGGGAGAAGAGATACGCAGTATTTT
CASSITSGRRDTQYF